This note documents a single T cell receptor beta chain sequence. cDNA prepared by RNA extraction and subsequent reverse transcription served as the template for sequencing. TCRdb's copy holds only in-frame clones and misses some; the assay was immunoSEQ multiplex PCR. The data show 120,000 or so clones, roughly 57% seen once. The data were taken from a study of CD8+ T cells in alopecia areata. Indicated treatment: oral pan-JAK inhibitor, 5-10 mg twice daily. Here the sequenced sample was CD4+ T cells sorted from blood, taken at week 4, from a patient treated with tofacitinib. The TCR comes from a human donor with alopecia areata.

CDR3 nucleotide sequence: TGCAGCGTTCTACTAGCAGGGCTTGGAGAGCAGTACTTC. It codes for CSVLLAGLGEQYF. The rearrangement links TRBV29-1 to TRBJ2-7; weak D call: TRBD2 (6 bases). This CDR3 has 13 residues. V lost 5 bases, J lost 7 bases, and 18 bases lay in between. Germline V gene data show CDR1 as SQVTM and CDR2 as ANQGSEA.